Given below is one TCR beta chain in context. The data belong to a study of blood T cell repertoires in COVID-19. Across the whole study: Samples taken during acute and convalescent COVID-19 were collected in the United States, Italy and Spain. PBMCs, B-cell-depleted T cells, or T cells provided the cDNA or gDNA that made up the material.

As originally analysed: Cell counts per sample came from amplifying reference gene primers. Libraries were prepared by immunoSEQ multiplex PCR; TCRdb keeps only in-frame clonotypes and omits some of them. V and J calls and clone size follow that table, whereas D and trimming were derived from the DNA. The sample carries about 170,000 clones, about four fifths recorded once. The specimen was peripheral blood. The sequence was obtained from a woman in her sixties or seventies who had recovered from COVID-19.

The DNA of the CDR3 is TGTGCCAGCAGTCTCGGGACAGGAAGAATGAACACTGAAGCTTTCTTT. It codes for CASSLGTGRMNTEAFF. The V call is TRBV27, the J call TRBJ1-1; TRBD1 matches 8 bases. The CDR3 contains 16 residues. Per the germline V gene, CDR1 is MNHEY and CDR2 is SMNVEV (reference sequence). The trim removed 5 bases at V and 0 bases at J, leaving 8 bases unmatched.